A single sample is the source of the 10 T cell receptor beta chains below, sequenced in a study of T cell changes during pregnancy in multiple sclerosis. Assay used: immunoSEQ multiplex PCR; TCRdb lists only in-frame clones, some missing. The repertoire holds just over 30,000 clones, with about 91% as singletons. Sequenced material: CD8+ T cells from peripheral blood mononuclear cells, taken in the first trimester of pregnancy. The receptors here all came from a female donor with multiple sclerosis, enrolled in a pregnancy study.

The chain links TRBV15 to TRBJ1-2, with TRBD1 matching over 7 bases. This CDR3 is built from 17 residues. Germline-derived CDR1 and CDR2 are LNHNV and YYDKDF (reference sequence). V was pared by 6 bases and J by 8 bases, with 21 bases of the junction left unmatched. The CDR3 loop is CATSKLRDSEPVGGYTF. In DNA, the CDR3 is TGTGCCACCAGTAAACTTCGGGACAGTGAACCAGTGGGGGGCTACACCTTC.

This chain connects TRBV27 to TRBJ2-5, with a tentative D call TRBD2 (6 bases). The germline V gene has CDR1 MNHEY and CDR2 SMNVEV (reference sequence). V dropped 4 bases and J dropped 5 bases, with 14 bases sitting between them. The CDR3 loop spans 14 amino acids. The CDR3 here is CASSSRGPRETQYF. The DNA for the CDR3 is TGTGCCAGCAGTTCGCGGGGTCCGAGGGAGACCCAGTACTTC.

The rearrangement links TRBV7-6 to TRBJ1-1, with a possible D match to TRBD1 (5 bases). Germline CDR1 SGHVS, CDR2 FNYEAQ. This CDR3 has 15 residues. V was trimmed by 5 bases and J by 1 base, leaving 14 bases between them. The CDR3 region is CASSVSPGGNTEAFF. CDR3 sequence (DNA): TGTGCCAGCAGCGTATCCCCCGGGGGGAACACTGAAGCTTTCTTT.

CDR3 region: CASSLGYEQFF. CDR3 coding DNA: TGCGCCAGCAGCCTCGGGTATGAGCAGTTCTTC. The chain combines TRBV5-1 with TRBJ2-1; D ambiguous. V was trimmed by 4 bases and J by 8 bases, leaving 7 bases between them. This CDR3 is built from 11 residues. From germline, CDR1 is SGHRS and CDR2 YFSETQ.

The CDR3 loop is CAWDLAGAYEQYF. CDR3 nucleotides: TGTGCCTGGGATCTAGCGGGGGCCTACGAGCAGTACTTC. This chain connects TRBV30 to TRBJ2-7, with TRBD2 matching 10 bases. In germline, CDR1 is GTSNPN, CDR2 SVGIG (reference sequence). The CDR3 length is 13 residues. V was pared by 5 bases and J by 2 bases, with 3 bases of the junction left unmatched.

J is TRBJ2-5 and V is TRBV7-2; 9 nucleotides align to TRBD2. Germline CDR1 reads SGHTA; CDR2 reads FQGNSA. There are 16 residues in the CDR3. V lost 5 bases to trimming and J lost 5 bases; unmatched junction nucleotides: 12. This chain's CDR3 is CASSPDAAGGPETQYF. As DNA, the CDR3 is TGTGCCAGCAGCCCGGACGCGGCGGGGGGGCCGGAGACCCAGTACTTC.

This clone is a singleton in its sample. This chain links TRBV13 with TRBJ2-1; TRBD1 aligns across 11 bases. CDR3 length equals 15 residues. Germline CDR1 reads PRHDT; CDR2 reads FYEKMQ (reference sequence). Trimming removed 5 bases from V and 8 bases from J; junction bases left unmatched: 8. CDR3: CASSPGTGGLYEQFF. The CDR3 DNA reads TGTGCCAGCAGCCCTGGGACAGGGGGACTCTATGAGCAGTTCTTC. Filled out from reference TRBV13 and TRBJ2-1, the complete variable domain reads AAGVIQSPRHLIKEKRETATLKCYPIPRHDTVYWYQQGPGQDPQFLISFYEKMQSDKGSIPDRFSAQQFSDYHSELNMSSLELGDSALYFCASSPGTGGLYEQFFGPGTRLTVL.

This chain links TRBV12-1 with TRBJ1-5; the table gives TRBD1 as D, unverified against the DNA. TRBV12-1 is marked as a pseudogene. The CDR3 has 17 amino acids. This chain's CDR3 is CASSSRVTQAFNQPQHF. The CDR3 DNA is TGTGCCAGCAGCTCACGCGTGACACAGGCCTTCAATCAGCCCCAGCATTTT.

In its sample, this clone was seen a few times. This sequence joins TRBV7-6 and TRBJ1-5; D is perhaps TRBD1 (6 bases). The CDR3 length is 17 residues. V was shortened by 4 bases and J by 3 bases, with 19 bases between the two germline ends. CDR1 and CDR2 from the germline V gene are SGHVS and FNYEAQ. CDR3 coding DNA: TGTGCCAGCAGCTCATACCCTCCAGGGGTCCTCAATCAGCCCCAGCATTTT. Its protein product is CASSSYPPGVLNQPQHF.

Written as DNA, the CDR3 is TGTGCCAGCAGCCAGGGACTAGCGGGAGGGCCTGGTACAGATACGCAGTATTTT. Its protein is CASSQGLAGGPGTDTQYF. The rearrangement links TRBV4-2 to TRBJ2-3; 16 bases fit TRBD2. V lost 3 bases, J lost 3 bases, and 6 bases stayed unmatched. The germline V gene encodes CDR1 LGHNA and CDR2 YNFKEQ. The CDR3 loop spans 18 amino acids.